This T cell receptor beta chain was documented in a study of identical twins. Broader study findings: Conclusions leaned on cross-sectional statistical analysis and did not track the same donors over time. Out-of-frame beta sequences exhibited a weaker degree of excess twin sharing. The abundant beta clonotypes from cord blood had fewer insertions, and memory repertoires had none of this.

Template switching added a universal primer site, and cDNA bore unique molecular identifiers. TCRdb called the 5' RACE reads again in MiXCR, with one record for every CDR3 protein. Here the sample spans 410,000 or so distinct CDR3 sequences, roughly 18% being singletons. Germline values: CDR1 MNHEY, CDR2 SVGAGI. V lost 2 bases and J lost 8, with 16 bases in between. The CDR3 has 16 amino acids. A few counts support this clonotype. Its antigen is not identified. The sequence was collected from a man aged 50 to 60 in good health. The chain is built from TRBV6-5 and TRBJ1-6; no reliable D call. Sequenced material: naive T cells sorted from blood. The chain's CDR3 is CASSYVPKRADSPLHF. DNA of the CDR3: TGTGCCAGCAGTTACGTCCCCAAAAGAGCTGATTCACCCCTCCACTTT.